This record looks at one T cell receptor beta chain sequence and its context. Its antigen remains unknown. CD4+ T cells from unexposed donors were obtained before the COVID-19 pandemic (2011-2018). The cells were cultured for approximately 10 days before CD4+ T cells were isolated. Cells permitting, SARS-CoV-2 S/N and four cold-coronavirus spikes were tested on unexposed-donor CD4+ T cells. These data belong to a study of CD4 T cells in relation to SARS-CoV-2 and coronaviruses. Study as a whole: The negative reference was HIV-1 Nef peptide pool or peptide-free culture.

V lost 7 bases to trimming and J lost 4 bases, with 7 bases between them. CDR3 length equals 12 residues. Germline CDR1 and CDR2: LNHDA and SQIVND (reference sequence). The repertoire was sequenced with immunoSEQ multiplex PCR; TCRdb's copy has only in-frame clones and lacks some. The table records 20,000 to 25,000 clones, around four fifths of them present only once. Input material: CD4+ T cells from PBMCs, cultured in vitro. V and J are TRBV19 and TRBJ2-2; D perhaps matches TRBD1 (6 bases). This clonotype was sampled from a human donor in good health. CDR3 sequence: CASTRGTGELFF. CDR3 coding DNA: TGTGCCAGTACCAGGGGCACCGGGGAGCTGTTTTTT.